This T cell receptor (beta chain) was found in a study of human thymus T cells. The table came from immunoSEQ multiplex PCR; TCRdb's copy has only in-frame clones and leaves some out. The sample holds 120,000 or so clones, around 94% seen once. Between the trimmed V and J ends, which lost 4 bases and 0 bases, there was a span of 16 bases. Germline V lookup: CDR1 SGDLS, CDR2 YYNGEE. CDR3 length: 16 residues. The study used thymus tissue resected during corrective heart surgery. Findings and limits, study-wide: Among unrelated individuals, related research reported thymic repertoires that overlapped highly. Gene usage (both V and J) appeared biased in thymic and blood repertoires.

A word on this clone: Antigen unknown.

The chain couples TRBV9 to TRBJ1-1, with D possibly TRBD1 on 5 matching bases. This sequence was found in a boy younger than two with a congenital heart defect but otherwise immunologically healthy. The specimen sequenced was thymus tissue. CDR3: CASSPWDGEMNTEAFF. In DNA form, the CDR3 reads TGTGCCAGCAGCCCCTGGGACGGGGAAATGAACACTGAAGCTTTCTTT.